This TCR beta chain was identified in a study of control samples from healthy donors and cancer patients (dated by TCRdb to about 2020). The method was the immunoSEQ multiplex PCR assay. TCRdb took this table from immuneACCESS and kept in-frame rearrangements with V and J called. Such tables lack part of the clones; where checked against another copy, unresolved V genes explain under half of the gap, and the rest is unexplained. In all, the sample holds under 150,000 clones, and roughly 89% of those were seen once. The biggest ten clones account for over 4% of the sample. Comments on this clone: Its specific antigen is unknown. No base qualities exist here, and no much larger clone lies one base off it.

V sheds 4 bases and J sheds 7 bases, leaving 13 bases between their ends. The cysteine opens and the phenylalanine closes a CDR3 of 13 amino acids. Only the CDR3 part of the read is kept: 39 bases, read in frame from the first base. CDR1 and CDR2 were assigned from the germline V gene as MGHRA and YSYEKL. This TCR was recovered from a man aged 25-45 years in good health. Sequencing used blood. Here the chain combines TRBV4-1 and TRBJ1-2; the D gene remains uncertain. This receptor carries the CDR3 CASSPPGRPGYTF. The DNA sequence follows: TGCGCCAGCAGCCCCCCTGGGAGGCCTGGCTACACCTTC.